This paragraph reports one T cell receptor beta chain. What it binds is unknown. The data derive from a study of shared clonotypes between healthy human individuals. Clones were read by immunoSEQ multiplex PCR, and TCRdb kept only the in-frame ones, dropping some. The table includes over 2,000,000 clones, roughly 95% detected once. The CDR3 spans 17 residues. V was shortened by 3 bases and J by 9 bases, with 24 bases between the two germline ends. Per the germline V gene, CDR1 is LNHDA and CDR2 is SQIVND (reference sequence). Study observations and caveats: It was the non-shared clonotypes that had lower generation probabilities than clonotypes shared by all four donors. For sorted subsets, rarefaction showed incomplete sequencing despite large depth.

The naive CD8 population came from CD45RO-negative cells selected for CCR7, without terminally differentiated effector memory CD45RA+ cells. The donor cohort consisted entirely of Caucasian adults residing in Nashville, Tennessee. The material sequenced was naive CD8+ T cells from PBMCs. This receptor was obtained from a man aged 18-30 years in good health. Some clones in this sample may be carry-over from other donors' samples. The V gene is TRBV19, the J gene TRBJ2-1; D is perhaps TRBD1 (6 bases). The chain's CDR3 is CASSMLTNRRGRPEQFF. In DNA, the CDR3 is TGTGCCAGTAGTATGTTAACAAATCGCAGGGGACGTCCTGAGCAGTTCTTC.